This TCR beta chain is drawn from a study of T cells in Graves' hyperthyroidism and ophthalmopathy. Background on the study: At initial diagnosis, before any treatment had begun, peripheral blood was obtained.

This clonotype has only a few counts. Antigen specificity is unknown. The source material, RNA transcripts, was used to amplify TCR beta CDR3 regions. During a first-round RT-PCR of the TCR CDR3, the HTBI primer set was used. Via MiXCR, TCRdb re-called the multiplex PCR reads, giving one row per CDR3 protein. The table lists about 480,000 distinct CDR3 sequences, around a quarter of them singletons. Germline CDR1 reads SGHTA; CDR2 reads FQGNSA. Trimming took 5 bases from V and 5 from J, leaving 10 bases between them. This CDR3 comprises 13 residues. Diagnosis rested on symptoms, serum thyroxine and TRAb, thyroid ultrasound, and orbital computed tomography. The source of the PBMCs was 8 to 10 ml of fresh peripheral blood. Study-wide results and caveats: Most thyroid clonotypes that were expanded above 0.001 also turned up in blood.

Sample: blood. V is TRBV7-2 and J is TRBJ1-3, with D hard to call. This TCR came from a woman aged 25 to 39 with Graves' ophthalmopathy. CDR3 nucleotide sequence: TGTGCCAGCAGCCCGGCAGGTCGAAACACCATATATTTT. The encoded protein is CASSPAGRNTIYF. Filled out from reference TRBV7-2 and TRBJ1-3, the complete variable domain reads GAGVSQSPSNKVTEKGKDVELRCDPISGHTALYWYRQSLGQGLEFLIYFQGNSAPDKSGLPSDRFSAERTGGSVSTLTIQRTQQEDSAVYLCASSPAGRNTIYFGEGSWLTVV.